What follows are 31 T cell receptor beta chains derived from one specimen sequenced in a study of blood T cells in healthy people across ages (dated by TCRdb to between 2015 and 2016). The receptor library was made with 5' RACE. Data came from an Illumina HiSeq 2500. The second PCR ran for about 7 to 11 cycles and used a J-beta primer mix along with a sample-barcoded 5' primer. TCRdb ran its own pipeline on the public reads, namely fastp trimming at Q25 and MiXCR clone calling, and kept in-frame beta chains. Each CDR3 protein appears once, grouped with its most common genes and DNA. The sample includes about 780,000 distinct CDR3 sequences, with more than 25% observed a single time. Under 3% of the sample is held by the ten biggest clonotypes. The data also belong to a second study, concerning T cells of mothers and their children.

The specimen sequenced was blood. Receptors were obtained from a boy aged 5 to 17 in good health.

This clonotype has more than one count but fewer than ten. The rearrangement joins TRBV29-1 to TRBJ2-5, with D perhaps TRBD1 (6 bases). Germline V gene data show CDR1 as SQVTM and CDR2 as ANQGSEA. Trimming pared 4 bases from V and 4 bases from J, leaving 19 bases between. The CDR3 covers 15 residues. This CDR3 is CSVGGGPSLGETQYF. Here the CDR3 DNA reads TGCAGCGTTGGAGGGGGACCCAGCCTTGGAGAGACCCAGTACTTC.

This clonotype has a handful of counts. This chain connects TRBV7-2 to TRBJ2-1; TRBD2 matches 8 bases. V lost 6 bases to trimming and J lost 2 bases; unmatched junction nucleotides: 6. Germline V gene data show CDR1 as SGHTA and CDR2 as FQGNSA. The CDR3 totals 15 residues. The chain's CDR3 is CASSHTSGTYNEQFF. In DNA, the CDR3 is TGTGCCAGCAGTCATACTAGCGGTACCTACAATGAGCAGTTCTTC.

This clonotype has a handful of counts. The chain joins TRBV5-1 to TRBJ1-2, with D unresolved. CDR1 and CDR2 (germline): SGHRS, YFSETQ. V shed 0 bases and J shed 2 bases, with 11 bases lying between them. The CDR3 is 15 amino acids. The CDR3 here is CASSLGDGANYGYTF. Here the CDR3 DNA reads TGCGCCAGCAGCTTGGGAGACGGAGCGAACTATGGCTACACCTTC.

This chain connects TRBV6-5 to TRBJ2-2; D ambiguous. V lost 7 bases and J 1 base, leaving 10 bases between the germline ends. Germline-derived CDR1 and CDR2 are MNHEY and SVGAGI. This CDR3 has 14 amino acids. The CDR3 here is CASNYRRNTGELFF. The CDR3 nucleotides read TGTGCCAGCAACTACCGACGGAACACCGGGGAGCTGTTTTTT.

The genes are TRBV24-1 and TRBJ2-1; a possible D gene is TRBD2 (5 bases). There are 13 residues in the CDR3. V was cut by 4 bases and J by 7 bases, with 10 bases left in between. Per germline, CDR1 KGHDR and CDR2 SFDVKD. This CDR3 reads CATSERPGNEQFF. CDR3 bases: TGTGCCACCAGTGAGAGACCGGGGAATGAGCAGTTCTTC.

This clonotype was recorded only once. The junction does not match germline at one end; this may be a read error. The chain carries TRBV18 and TRBJ1-2; the D is unclear. This CDR3 comprises 15 residues. Germline lookup yields CDR1 KGHSH and CDR2 LQKENI. This CDR3 reads CASSPPGASDYVYTF. As DNA, the CDR3 is TGTGCCAGCTCACCTCCTGGAGCCTCTGACTATGTCTACACCTTC.

This clonotype came up a few times. The chain carries TRBV7-6 and TRBJ2-5; 12 bases match TRBD2. The trim removed 5 bases at V and 4 bases at J, leaving 11 bases unmatched. The CDR3 covers 17 residues. The V gene's germline CDR1 is SGHVS and CDR2 FNYEAQ. The CDR3 DNA is TGTGCCAGCAGCCCCCCCCCTAGCGGGGGGGCCAGAGAGACCCAGTACTTC. Translation gives CASSPPPSGGARETQYF.

The rearrangement uses TRBV2 and TRBJ2-5, with D maybe TRBD2 (5 bases). The J call is doubtful: the DNA matches TRBJ2-1 better. This CDR3 is 14 amino acids long. Germline values: CDR1 SNHLY, CDR2 FYNNEI. The CDR3 DNA is TGTGCCTGCGACGGAGGTGAGGTCTACAATGAGCAGTTCTTC. Its translation is CACDGGEVYNEQFF.

The V gene is TRBV12-5, the J gene TRBJ1-3; 7 bases align to TRBD1. The CDR3 has 14 amino acids. The trim removed 4 bases at V and 2 bases at J, leaving 2 bases unmatched. CDR1 LGHNT and CDR2 FRNRAP come from the germline V gene. CDR3 residues: CASGYDRAGNTIYF. The CDR3 nucleotides read TGTGCTAGTGGTTATGACAGGGCTGGAAACACCATATATTTT.

In its sample, this clonotype was seen a few times. The gene calls are TRBV12-3 or TRBV12-4 and TRBJ1-1; TRBD1 agrees at 8 bases. The CDR3 covers 12 residues. The V and J ends lost 4 bases and 9 bases, in that order; junction bases with no gene match: 4. For the CDR3, the DNA is TGTGCCAGCAGTTGGGTCAGGGGGCAAGCTTTCTTT. It is translated as CASSWVRGQAFF.

This chain connects TRBV3-1 to TRBJ2-1; 8 nucleotides agree with TRBD1. The last part of the DNA fits TRBJ2-5 better; the J call may be wrong. The CDR3 consists of 16 residues. Germline CDR1 reads LGHDT; CDR2 reads YNNKEL (reference sequence). In DNA, the CDR3 is TGTGCCAGCAGCCAAGATAGGCGACAGGGGTTGGAGACCCAGTACTTC. Its translation is CASSQDRRQGLETQYF.

This clonotype turned up a few times. V and J are TRBV24-1 and TRBJ1-2; D is perhaps TRBD1 (6 bases). The CDR3 has 15 amino acids. Per the germline V gene, CDR1 is KGHDR and CDR2 is SFDVKD. V dropped 7 bases and J dropped 0 bases, with 14 bases sitting between them. CDR3 DNA sequence: TGTGCCACCAGCCCAGGACAGCTCCCTAACTATGGCTACACCTTC. This encodes CATSPGQLPNYGYTF.

The gene calls are TRBV4-2 and TRBJ1-3; D call uncertain. The CDR3 covers 16 residues. The germline V gene has CDR1 LGHNA and CDR2 YNFKEQ. The V and J ends lost 4 bases and 0 bases respectively, with 13 bases between them. CDR3 bases: TGTGCCAGCAGCCTCCCTGGCGGCGACTCTGGAAACACCATATATTTT. Amino acids: CASSLPGGDSGNTIYF.

This clonotype has just a few counts. The chain links TRBV20-1 to TRBJ2-5; TRBD2 matches 8 bases. Germline CDR1 is DFQATT and CDR2 is SNEGSKA (reference sequence). The CDR3 has 16 amino acids. J was trimmed by 5 bases and V by 2 bases; bases with no gene match: 13. CDR3: CSARITRGGFVETQYF. The CDR3 DNA is TGCAGTGCTAGAATTACACGGGGGGGTTTTGTGGAGACCCAGTACTTC.

V is TRBV2 and J is TRBJ2-5; tentatively, D is TRBD1 or TRBD2 (6 bases each). The DNA end is a closer match to TRBJ2-7, so the J assignment may be wrong. CDR3 length equals 13 residues. The V gene's germline CDR1 is SNHLY and CDR2 FYNNEI. CDR3 sequence (DNA): TGTGCCAGCGGCGGGACACCTTCCTACGAGCAGTACTTC. This encodes CASGGTPSYEQYF.

In its sample, this clonotype was seen a few times. The chain carries TRBV7-9 and TRBJ1-2; D uncertain. Between the trimmed V and J ends, which lost 5 bases and 1 base, there was a span of 8 bases. The CDR3 extends over 13 amino acids. CDR1 SEHNR and CDR2 FQNEAQ come from the germline V gene (reference sequence). CDR3 coding DNA: TGTGCCAGCAGCAGGTCGCATAACTATGGCTACACCTTC. Translation gives CASSRSHNYGYTF.

In its sample, this clonotype was seen a few times. Compared with germline, one end of the junction differs, possibly owing to a read error. The CDR3 loop reads CAISDGQGYNEQSF. The CDR3, as DNA: TGTGCCATCAGTGATGGGCAAGGATACAATGAGCAGTCCTTC. The chain is built from TRBV10-3 and TRBJ2-1; D not certain. Germline V lookup: CDR1 ENHRY, CDR2 SYGVKD. The CDR3 loop spans 14 amino acids.

V gene TRBV5-1 combines with J gene TRBJ2-2, with D possibly matching TRBD1 (6 bases). The CDR3 is 21 residues long. V was clipped by 4 bases and J by 2 bases, with 30 bases between them. CDR1 and CDR2 from the germline V gene are SGHRS and YFSETQ. As DNA, the CDR3 is TGCGCCAGCAGCCCATACCCTCAGGGGATATCCCCTTGGGATAACACCGGGGAGCTGTTTTTT. Translating gives CASSPYPQGISPWDNTGELFF.

This chain links TRBV5-6 with TRBJ2-5; tentatively, D is TRBD1 or TRBD2 (6 bases each). CDR1 is SGHDT, CDR2 YYEEEE, per germline. The CDR3 spans 16 residues. V dropped 4 bases and J dropped 5 bases, with 21 bases sitting between them. CDR3 amino acids: CASSAGTGTSKETQYF. The CDR3 nucleotides are TGTGCCAGCAGCGCGGGAACAGGGACGTCAAAGGAGACCCAGTACTTC.

The chain recombines TRBV5-1 with TRBJ2-7; 9 bases agree with TRBD1. Germline trimming cut 3 bases from V and 5 bases from J; bases unmatched to any gene: 9. Germline loops: CDR1 SGHRS, CDR2 YFSETQ. CDR3 length: 15 residues. The CDR3 sequence: CASSSQDRGIDEQYF. CDR3 DNA: TGCGCCAGCAGCTCCCAGGACAGGGGCATCGACGAGCAGTACTTC. The variable domain in full, completed from reference TRBV5-1 and TRBJ2-7, reads KAGVTQTPRYLIKTRGQQVTLSCSPISGHRSVSWYQQTPGQGLQFLFEYFSETQRNKGNFPGRFSGRQFSNSRSEMNVSTLELGDSALYLCASSSQDRGIDEQYFGPGTRLTVT.

This clonotype was seen a handful of times. The rearrangement uses TRBV7-3 and TRBJ2-7, with no clear D. CDR1 is SGHTA and CDR2 is FQGTGA in the germline V gene. V dropped 0 bases and J dropped 0 bases, with 12 bases sitting between them. The CDR3 is 16 amino acids. This CDR3 is CASSLTPTVNSYEQYF. The DNA for the CDR3 is TGTGCCAGCAGCTTAACCCCCACAGTTAACTCCTACGAGCAGTACTTC.

This clonotype was picked up a small number of times. V gene TRBV3-1 combines with J gene TRBJ1-3; 8 nucleotides agree with TRBD1. Trimming took 4 bases from V and 4 from J; bases not matched to a gene: 6. The V gene's germline CDR1 is LGHDT and CDR2 YNNKEL (reference sequence). There are 15 residues in the CDR3. CDR3 sequence reads: CASSPPPGGGNTIYF. DNA for the CDR3: TGTGCCAGCAGCCCCCCGCCAGGGGGCGGAAACACCATATATTTT.

CDR3 nucleotide sequence: TGCGCCAGCAGCCAAGAAGGATGGGGACATAACACCGGGGAGCTGTTTTTT. Residues: CASSQEGWGHNTGELFF. V and J are TRBV4-1 and TRBJ2-2; D perhaps matches TRBD1 (6 bases). V lost 0 bases and J 2 bases, leaving 13 bases between the germline ends. CDR3 length equals 17 residues. Germline CDR1 is MGHRA and CDR2 is YSYEKL.

The sample holds many counts of this clonotype. The chain carries TRBV6-1 and TRBJ2-4; 9 nucleotides match TRBD1. CDR1 and CDR2 (germline): MNHNS, SASEGT. After removal of 8 bases from V and 1 base from J, the junction contained 6 bases not matched to a gene. The CDR3 contains 15 residues. The DNA of the CDR3 is TGTGCCAGCTGGCCCGGGACAGGGGCCAAAAACATTCAGTACTTC. It specifies CASWPGTGAKNIQYF.

This clonotype was detected a few times. The CDR3 region is CASSLEATRTQYF. The CDR3 DNA reads as TGCGCCAGCAGCTTGGAAGCCACCCGGACCCAGTACTTC. The chain is built from TRBV5-1 and TRBJ2-5; no definite D call. The CDR3 totals 13 residues. Germline V gene lookup returns CDR1 SGHRS and CDR2 YFSETQ. Trimming pared 0 bases from V and 7 bases from J, leaving 10 bases between.

The J gene is TRBJ2-7, the V gene TRBV12-3 or TRBV12-4; D unclear. The end of the DNA fits TRBJ2-6 better, so the J call may be wrong. The CDR3 contains 17 residues. The DNA for the CDR3 is TGTGCCAGCAGTTTAGCGTGGGTGCGCTCTGGGGCCAACGTCCTGACTTTC. Protein product: CASSLAWVRSGANVLTF.

The CDR3 coding sequence is TGTGCCTGGGCGGCTTTTACAGGGAACACTGAAGCTTTCTTT. This translates into CAWAAFTGNTEAFF. This sequence joins TRBV30 and TRBJ1-1, with a possible D match to TRBD1 (5 bases). Germline V gives CDR1 GTSNPN, CDR2 SVGIG (reference sequence). Between the trimmed V and J ends, which lost 5 bases and 1 base, there was a span of 14 bases. CDR3 length: 14 residues. Full variable domain (missing parts from reference TRBV30 and TRBJ1-1): SQTIHQWPATLVQPVGSPLSLECTVEGTSNPNLYWYRQAAGRGLQLLFYSVGIGQISSEVPQNLSASRPQDRQFILSSKKLLLSDSGFYLCAWAAFTGNTEAFFGQGTRLTVV.

The rearrangement uses TRBV28 and TRBJ2-3, with 11 bases lining up with TRBD2. The CDR3 totals 14 residues. The germline gives CDR1 MDHEN, CDR2 SYDVKM. Trimming took 2 bases from V and 8 from J; bases not matched to a gene: 3. The DNA of the CDR3 is TGTGCCAGCAGTTTACTAGCGGGGGGAGGTACGCAGTATTTT. It translates to CASSLLAGGGTQYF.

A few counts support this clonotype. This chain uses TRBV6-6 with TRBJ1-4, with 10 nucleotides matching TRBD1. The CDR3 loop spans 15 amino acids. Germline loops: CDR1 MNHNY, CDR2 SVGAGI (reference sequence). Trimming at V came to 6 bases and at J to 7 bases, leaving 8 bases not matched to a gene. The CDR3 DNA reads as TGTGCCAGCAGCACGAGCGGGACAGGGGCTGAAAAACTGTTTTTT. Translation gives CASSTSGTGAEKLFF.

About this clonotype itself: An end of the junction differs from the germline gene, which may be a read error. The chain combines TRBV20-1 with TRBJ2-1; 7 bases align to TRBD2. This CDR3 is built from 15 residues. CDR1 DFQATT and CDR2 SNEGSKA come from the germline V gene (reference sequence). CDR3 region: CSASLGDYAYSEQFF. The CDR3, as DNA: TGCAGTGCTAGCCTCGGGGACTACGCCTACAGTGAGCAGTTCTTC.

V gene TRBV20-1 combines with J gene TRBJ1-4; D gene ambiguous. Per the germline V gene, CDR1 is DFQATT and CDR2 is SNEGSKA (reference sequence). The V end lost 3 bases, the J end lost 0 bases, and 17 bases lay between the germline ends. The CDR3 sequence is 17 residues long. Here the CDR3 reads CSARFRRNLATNEKLFF. For the CDR3, the DNA is TGCAGTGCTAGGTTTCGTCGGAACCTTGCAACTAATGAAAAACTGTTTTTT.